A single sample gave rise to the 5 T cell receptor beta chains below, sequenced in a study. TCRdb passed the RT-PCR reads through MiXCR, listing each CDR3 protein once. The sample includes around 700,000 distinct CDR3 sequences, 14% of them seen just once. Sample: memory CD4+ T cells from blood. All receptors come from a female donor in good health, serving as a healthy control.

The table lists this clonotype with a few counts. The chain joins TRBV5-1 to TRBJ2-1, with 8 bases fitting TRBD2. Per germline, CDR1 SGHRS and CDR2 YFSETQ. This CDR3 contains 17 residues. Unmatched junction bases numbered 16, after V lost 4 bases and J lost 7 bases. CDR3 sequence reads: CASSTLTAREVPNEQFF. The CDR3 nucleotides are TGCGCCAGCAGCACCCTCACTGCGCGGGAGGTACCAAATGAGCAGTTCTTC.

There are many counts of this clonotype. This chain uses TRBV10-3 with TRBJ2-2; TRBD2 is a possible D gene (5 bases). V lost 10 bases and J 5 bases, leaving 14 bases between the germline ends. The CDR3 is made up of 13 amino acids. Germline V gene data show CDR1 as ENHRY and CDR2 as SYGVKD. The CDR3 protein is CASNDGETGELFF. CDR3 in DNA: TGTGCCAGCAACGACGGGGAGACCGGGGAGCTGTTTTTT.

V usage is TRBV12-3 or TRBV12-4 and J usage is TRBJ2-2; no definite D call. The CDR3 contains 13 residues. Trimming removed 5 bases from V and 2 bases from J, with 6 bases in between. The CDR3 region has the DNA TGTGCCAGCAGTCAAGCCAACACCGGGGAGCTGTTTTTT. Its protein product is CASSQANTGELFF.

This clonotype appeared a few times. The V and J genes are TRBV12-3 or TRBV12-4 and TRBJ1-2; weak D call: TRBD1 (5 bases). The length of the CDR3 is 13 residues. V lost 6 bases and J 7 bases, leaving 15 bases between the germline ends. The CDR3 is CASSPTGNPGYTF. The CDR3, as DNA: TGTGCCAGCAGCCCCACAGGAAACCCTGGCTACACCTTC.

This clonotype came up many times. The chain links TRBV4-3 to TRBJ2-1; D gene ambiguous. The CDR3 contains 15 residues. V was pared by 0 bases and J by 3 bases, with 9 bases between. CDR1 is LGHNA and CDR2 is YSLEER in the germline V gene. The DNA of the CDR3 is TGCGCCAGCAGCCAAGAGAGTGTCTACTACAATGAGCAGTTCTTC. This sequence encodes CASSQESVYYNEQFF.